The source of this TCR beta chain is a study of CD8 T cells in ankylosing spondylitis. Broader study findings: For ankylosing spondylitis blood, a TCR beta motif of under 10 highly homologous variants appeared characteristic. A CD8+ phenotype characterized the disease-linked clones, which were relatively rare in peripheral blood. Earlier work had already found some motif variants in reactive arthritis synovial fluid and blood.

A remark on this clonotype: No antigen is known for it.

V gave up 6 bases and J gave up 6 bases, with 15 bases separating them. This CDR3 has 13 residues. The V gene's germline CDR1 is MNHEY and CDR2 SMNVEV (reference sequence). With molecular barcodes, quantitative 5'-RACE was used to make the TCR beta libraries. One entry per CDR3 protein, called by TCRdb with MiXCR from the 5' RACE reads. This table has 700,000 to 1,000,000 distinct CDR3 sequences, over 9.5% appearing once. This sequence was found in a male donor with ankylosing spondylitis. The sequenced material came from blood, either unsorted or a sorted T cell fraction (not recorded which). This chain links TRBV27 with TRBJ2-7; no clear D gene. CDR3 sequence: CASSLNTEREQYF. As DNA, the CDR3 is TGTGCCAGCAGCCTAAACACAGAACGCGAGCAGTACTTC.